The 16 T cell receptor beta chains below all came from one sample that was sequenced in a study of regulatory T cells in long-lasting Graves disease. Relying on iRepertoire HTBI primers and Arm-PCR of CDR3 regions, the team built TCR beta libraries. One entry per CDR3 protein results from TCRdb running MiXCR on the multiplex PCR reads. The repertoire includes around 500,000 distinct CDR3 sequences, more than 20% of them detected once, and 7% to 9.5% sits in the top ten. The time point: persistent/refractory GD, antithyroid drugs over 5 years with positive TRAb. The authors made the TCR library using RNA they extracted from PBMCs. Source: peripheral blood mononuclear cells (PBMCs), taken when the disease was refractory, from a patient treated with antithyroid drugs. The receptors were gathered from a female donor with Graves disease.

The chain couples TRBV11-2 to TRBJ2-1, with D hard to call. Germline assignment: CDR1 SGHAT and CDR2 FQNNGV. CDR3 length: 13 amino acids. Trimming removed 7 bases from V and 7 bases from J, with 14 bases in between. Written as DNA, the CDR3 is TGTGCCAGCACCCCCCAAGGATGGAATGAGCAGTTCTTC. This sequence encodes CASTPQGWNEQFF.

On this clonotype itself: A read error is possible here, since a much larger clone lies one base away. V is TRBV2 and J is TRBJ2-6; the D call may be TRBD1 or TRBD2 (5 bases each). Germline V gene lookup returns CDR1 SNHLY and CDR2 FYNNEI. Trimming cost V 6 bases and J 1 base, with 16 bases left between them. The CDR3 length is 17 residues. CDR3 sequence (DNA): TGTGCCAGCAGGGGACCTATGGTCTCGTCTGGGGCCAACGTCCTGACTTTC. Amino acids: CASRGPMVSSGANVLTF.

This chain links TRBV29-1 with TRBJ2-3; 7 bases agree with TRBD1. This CDR3 region has 15 residues. Losses at the gene ends were 3 bases for V and 2 bases for J; bases not matched to a gene: 8. CDR1 is SQVTM and CDR2 is ANQGSEA in the germline V gene. CDR3: CSVDPGQYFTDTQYF. The CDR3 bases are TGCAGCGTTGACCCGGGACAGTACTTCACAGATACGCAGTATTTT.

This clonotype was recorded at least ten times. The V call is TRBV11-2, the J call TRBJ2-7; D remains unclear. V gave up 3 bases and J gave up 9 bases, with 6 bases separating them. Germline values: CDR1 SGHAT, CDR2 FQNNGV. The CDR3 contains 10 residues. DNA for the CDR3: TGTGCCAGCAGCTTGACCCGGCAGTACTTC. This codes for CASSLTRQYF.

This clonotype was counted many times. The rearrangement links TRBV7-9 to TRBJ1-1; D possibly corresponds to TRBD1 (5 bases). The V end was cut by 6 bases, the J end by 3 bases, with 14 bases between. This CDR3 region has 14 residues. Germline-derived CDR1 and CDR2 are SEHNR and FQNEAQ (reference sequence). This chain's CDR3 is CASRLEGYDTEAFF. The DNA of the CDR3 is TGTGCCAGCAGACTGGAGGGGTATGACACTGAAGCTTTCTTT. The full variable domain, with the rest looked up from reference TRBV7-9 and TRBJ1-1, is DTGVSQNPRHKITKRGQNVTFRCDPISEHNRLYWYRQTLGQGPEFLTYFQNEAQLEKSRLLSDRFSAERPKGSFSTLEIQRTEQGDSAMYLCASRLEGYDTEAFFGQGTRLTVV.

This clonotype occurred many times. This chain uses TRBV28 with TRBJ2-7; 8 nucleotides agree with TRBD1. The junction had 4 bases not matched to a gene; V was cut back by 5 bases and J by 4 bases. In germline, CDR1 is MDHEN, CDR2 SYDVKM. This CDR3 is 13 amino acids long. The chain's CDR3 is CASSPGGLYEQYF. In DNA form, the CDR3 reads TGTGCCAGCAGTCCAGGGGGCCTTTACGAGCAGTACTTC.

The chain joins TRBV27 to TRBJ2-7; possible D gene TRBD2, 6 bases. Germline V CDR1 and CDR2: MNHEY, SMNVEV (reference sequence). The CDR3 has 14 residues. Trimming took off 4 bases at V and 3 bases at J, with 13 bases between the two ends. The CDR3 region has the DNA TGTGCCAGCAGTTCAGGGCTGGGGGGCTACGAGCAGTACTTC. Amino acid sequence: CASSSGLGGYEQYF.

In this sample, this clonotype turned up a few times. CDR3 loop: CSVKNTEAFF. The DNA for the CDR3 is TGCAGCGTCAAGAACACTGAAGCTTTCTTT. The chain is built from TRBV29-1 and TRBJ1-1; D remains ambiguous. There are 10 residues in the CDR3. V lost 6 bases to trimming and J lost 1 base, with 3 bases between them. Germline V lookup: CDR1 SQVTM, CDR2 ANQGSEA.

This clonotype was counted ten times or more. This sequence joins TRBV18 and TRBJ2-4; possibly TRBD1 or TRBD2 for D (5 bases each). Trimming took 6 bases from V and 7 from J, leaving 13 bases between them. The CDR3 length is 13 residues. The germline CDR1 and CDR2 sequences are KGHSH and LQKENI. CDR3 region: CASSGTATNIQYF. The CDR3 DNA is TGTGCCAGCTCCGGGACGGCGACTAACATTCAGTACTTC.

The V and J genes are TRBV5-5 and TRBJ2-7; the match to TRBD2 covers 10 bases. Per germline, CDR1 SGHKS and CDR2 YYEKEE (reference sequence). V shed 1 base and J 9 bases; nucleotides not matched to a gene: 19. This CDR3 is built from 18 residues. CDR3 loop: CASSLNVERAGGPTGQYF. CDR3 DNA sequence: TGTGCCAGCAGCTTGAACGTCGAGCGAGCGGGAGGGCCCACTGGGCAGTACTTC.

V usage is TRBV27 and J usage is TRBJ2-2, with D possibly being TRBD1 (5 bases). The CDR3 is 14 amino acids. V was trimmed by 8 bases and J by 1 base, leaving 11 bases between them. From germline, CDR1 is MNHEY and CDR2 SMNVEV (reference sequence). The CDR3 DNA sequence: TGTGCCAGCGGACATCCTTGGAACACCGGGGAGCTGTTTTTT. It translates to CASGHPWNTGELFF.

This clonotype has at least ten counts. CDR3 loop: CASRRRQGSAITHGYTF. Here the CDR3 DNA reads TGTGCCAGCAGAAGAAGACAGGGGTCCGCGATAACCCATGGCTACACCTTC. The chain carries TRBV28 and TRBJ1-2, with 8 bases that match TRBD1. Germline V lookup: CDR1 MDHEN, CDR2 SYDVKM. The CDR3 contains 17 residues. The junction had 18 bases not matched to a gene; V was cut back by 6 bases and J by 6 bases.

At least ten counts were recorded for this clonotype. The chain is built from TRBV27 and TRBJ2-2, with D possibly matching TRBD1 (6 bases). CDR1 and CDR2 from the germline V gene are MNHEY and SMNVEV (reference sequence). Trimming stripped 10 bases from V and 3 bases from J, with 15 bases between. The CDR3 is 14 residues long. CDR3 sequence (DNA): TGTGCCACTTCAAACCACAGGGACACCGGGGAGCTGTTTTTT. Its protein is CATSNHRDTGELFF.

The sample holds a few counts of this clonotype. V usage is TRBV11-1 and J usage is TRBJ1-1, with a tentative D call TRBD1 (6 bases). CDR3 size: 14 residues. Trimming cost V 6 bases and J 6 bases, with 17 bases left between them. Looked up from germline, CDR1 is SGHAT and CDR2 is FQDESV (reference sequence). In DNA form, the CDR3 reads TGTGCCAGCAGTAGACAGGATGGGTTCGCTGAAGCTTTCTTT. This translates into CASSRQDGFAEAFF.

This clonotype was seen ten or more times. This chain connects TRBV28 to TRBJ2-2; D gene uncertain. CDR3 size: 13 residues. CDR1 is MDHEN and CDR2 is SYDVKM in the germline V gene. V was shortened by 8 bases and J by 2 bases, with 9 bases between the two germline ends. DNA for the CDR3: TGTGCCAGCCGTAACAGAAACACCGGGGAGCTGTTTTTT. The encoded protein is CASRNRNTGELFF. Supplemented by reference TRBV28 and TRBJ2-2, the full variable domain reads DVKVTQSSRYLVKRTGEKVFLECVQDMDHENMFWYRQDPGLGLRLIYFSYDVKMKEKGDIPEGYSVSREKKERFSLILESASTNQTSMYLCASRNRNTGELFFGEGSRLTVL.

At least ten counts were recorded for this clonotype. This chain connects TRBV6-5 to TRBJ2-7, with D possibly TRBD2 on 6 matching bases. Trimming removed 2 bases from V and 6 bases from J, with 17 bases in between. CDR3 length: 15 amino acids. Germline V gene data show CDR1 as MNHEY and CDR2 as SVGAGI. CDR3 nucleotide sequence: TGTGCCAGCAGTTACCTCGGGAAGGGGAGGATCGAGCAGTACTTC. Translated: CASSYLGKGRIEQYF.